These 8 T cell receptor beta chains were sequenced from one sample in a study of blood T cell repertoires in COVID-19. The protocol was immunoSEQ multiplex PCR, while the TCRdb copy is restricted to in-frame clones and leaves out a portion. The table has fewer than 200,000 clones, roughly four fifths seen once. What was sequenced was peripheral blood. These receptors were collected from a woman older than 75 with COVID-19, enrolled during active disease.

The chain links TRBV19 to TRBJ2-1, with no clear D. Trimming removed 1 base from V and 0 bases from J, with 7 bases in between. From germline, CDR1 is LNHDA and CDR2 SQIVND (reference sequence). This CDR3 has 15 residues. The CDR3 sequence: CASSIAGSSYNEQFF. CDR3 DNA sequence: TGTGCCAGTAGTATAGCGGGTAGCTCCTACAATGAGCAGTTCTTC.

The genes are TRBV11-2 and TRBJ2-1; 8 bases fit TRBD2. Trimming at V came to 3 bases and at J to 8 bases, leaving 18 bases not matched to a gene. The CDR3 consists of 18 residues. Looked up from germline, CDR1 is SGHAT and CDR2 is FQNNGV. The CDR3 coding sequence is TGTGCCAGCAGCTTGGCACCGGGACTAGGGTACGGAGGTGATGAGCAGTTCTTC. Translated: CASSLAPGLGYGGDEQFF. Complete variable domain (other parts from reference TRBV11-2 and TRBJ2-1): EAGVAQSPRYKIIEKRQSVAFWCNPISGHATLYWYQQILGQGPKLLIQFQNNGVVDDSQLPKDRFSAERLKGVDSTLKIQPAKLEDSAVYLCASSLAPGLGYGGDEQFFGPGTRLTVL.

The V call is TRBV27, the J call TRBJ2-7; TRBD2 agrees at 13 bases. Per the germline V gene, CDR1 is MNHEY and CDR2 is SMNVEV (reference sequence). The junction had 5 bases not matched to a gene; V was cut back by 4 bases and J by 2 bases. The CDR3 sequence is 16 residues long. The CDR3 region is CASSSMGLAGTYEQYF. DNA for the CDR3: TGTGCCAGCAGTTCCATGGGACTAGCGGGAACCTACGAGCAGTACTTC.

This clone was counted a single time. The chain is built from TRBV13 and TRBJ2-5, with D perhaps TRBD2 (5 bases). Germline CDR1 PRHDT, CDR2 FYEKMQ (reference sequence). V lost 3 bases to trimming and J lost 1 base, with 9 bases between them. The CDR3 consists of 14 residues. The CDR3 region has the DNA TGTGCCAGCAGCTTGTTCAGCGGCCAAGAGACCCAGTACTTC. The encoded protein is CASSLFSGQETQYF.

The V call is TRBV12-3 or TRBV12-4, the J call TRBJ2-1; maybe TRBD2 (6 bases). The CDR3 has 12 amino acids. The V end was cut by 4 bases, the J end by 8 bases, with 9 bases between. The DNA of the CDR3 is TGTGCCAGCAGTTACGGGAGCGATGAGCAGTTCTTC. Amino acids: CASSYGSDEQFF.

The genes are TRBV5-1 and TRBJ2-3; the D gene is possibly TRBD1 (6 bases). CDR3 length: 14 amino acids. Germline V gene sequence: CDR1 SGHRS, CDR2 YFSETQ. The V end was cut by 1 base, the J end by 4 bases, with 10 bases between. The CDR3 sequence is CASSLSTGPDTQYF. The DNA for the CDR3 is TGCGCCAGCAGCTTGAGCACAGGGCCAGATACGCAGTATTTT.

This sequence joins TRBV2 and TRBJ1-5, with D perhaps matching TRBD1 (6 bases). V was trimmed by 6 bases and J by 9 bases, leaving 18 bases between them. Germline CDR1 is SNHLY and CDR2 is FYNNEI. The length of the CDR3 is 14 residues. The CDR3 nucleotides read TGTGCCAGCAGGGGAACAGGGTTTGGGGTGCCCCAGCATTTT. It is translated as CASRGTGFGVPQHF.

The V gene is TRBV7-9, the J gene TRBJ2-2; 9 positions agree with TRBD1. CDR3 length: 16 residues. The germline V gene encodes CDR1 SEHNR and CDR2 FQNEAQ (reference sequence). J gave up 1 base and V 4 bases, and 4 bases lay outside the gene matches. CDR3 bases: TGTGCCAGCAGCTGGGGGGGACAGGGGAACACCGGGGAGCTGTTTTTT. The encoded protein is CASSWGGQGNTGELFF.